What follows describes a single T cell receptor beta chain. What it binds is not known. It was genomic DNA that served as the template for profiling TCR beta VDJ and CDR3. One entry per CDR3 protein results from TCRdb running MiXCR on the reads. The profile covers about 180,000 distinct CDR3 sequences, with about 44% appearing a single time and approximately 13% taken by the ten largest. The CDR3 is 15 amino acids. Germline CDR1 reads SGHRS; CDR2 reads YFSETQ. V was trimmed by 1 base and J by 2 bases, leaving 12 bases between them. The data stem from a study of CD8+CD57+ T cells in acquired aplastic anemia. Across the whole study: DNA per sorted CD4+ or CD8+ sample ranged about 0.18 to 30 ug, averaging 3.2 ug.

Sequencing involved patients with CD8+CD57+ cell expansion previously shown by flow cytometry. No therapy had been given to the patients at the time of blood sampling. Study observations and caveats: Patients and controls shared approximately 30 CD8+ CDR3 sequences, highly expressed in patients.

The sample was sorted CD4+, CD8+, or CD8+CD57+ T cells (not recorded which) from PBMCs. This chain joins TRBV5-1 and TRBJ2-5; D is possibly TRBD1 (6 bases). This clonotype originated in a human donor with aplastic anemia. The CDR3 protein is CASSLTGTSQETQYF. In DNA form, the CDR3 reads TGCGCCAGCAGCTTGACCGGGACATCTCAAGAGACCCAGTACTTC.